This entry concerns a single T cell receptor (beta chain). Its cognate antigen has yet to be identified. No base-level quality is on record; no much larger clone is a single base apart. TCRbeta CDR3 regions were amplified from genomic DNA using the immunoSEQ Assay, a bias-controlled multiplex PCR. In the paper's pipeline: The number of nucleated cells in each sample was estimated by amplification of reference gene primers within the assay. To quantify the absolute abundance of each unique TCRbeta CDR3 rearrangement, sequence reads were collapsed and filtered. For each sample, productive Simpson clonality was calculated by taking the square root of Simpson's diversity index across productive rearrangements. TCRdb holds this immuneACCESS table with in-frame rearrangements only. Some clones are missing; in checked studies, unresolved V genes explain under half, and the rest has no known cause. The V and J calls and clone size were taken over from that table, and D and trimming were inferred from the DNA. This sample gives 130,000 or so clones in total; around 89% of them show up just once. The ten top clones hold 10% to 13% of the sample.

Each collaborating institution followed its own protocols to collect whole blood in K2EDTA tubes. Collaborator samples were shipped for TCRbeta analysis as frozen whole blood, isolated PBMCs, or DNA extracted from either sample type. This sample is part of a study of blood T cell repertoires in COVID-19 (TCRdb year 2020). A note on the overall study: The collaborator samples originated in the United States, Italy and Spain and spanned the acute and convalescent phases of COVID-19. The prospective study material was composed of cDNA or gDNA derived from T cells, B-cell-depleted T cells, or PBMCs. Deeply sampled blood TCRbeta repertoires from subjects exposed to, actively infected with, or recovered from COVID-19 were included in the dataset. The repertoires were released in a freely available public database intended as a resource for research on the immune response to SARS-CoV-2. The samples were drawn from two sources: the first 160 participants of the ongoing ImmuneRACE study, and about 1,300 subjects contributed by 6 global collaborators. Sample metadata almost always included a de-identified subject ID, COVID-19 status, age in years and sex. Where available, HLA class I and class II types were obtained from metadata supplied by the sample provider rather than from assay-based typing. Summary of the overall study and its limitations: The amount of clinical and demographic metadata varied by source and participant and was provided uncurated.

CDR1 and CDR2, per the germline V gene, are MNHNS and SASEGT. The cysteine opens and the phenylalanine closes a CDR3 of 14 amino acids. The CDR3 DNA has 42 bases and is translated from base 1. Trimming at the junction amounts to 2 bases on V and 0 bases on J, and the germline ends lie 8 bases apart. The chain is encoded by TRBV6-1 joined to TRBJ2-7; the D gene is perhaps TRBD1, on 5 matching bases. Material: peripheral blood. The receptor comes from a man between 50 and 59 years old with acute or convalescent COVID-19. The DNA reads TGTGCCAGCAGTGAACGAGGACACTCCTACGAGCAGTACTTC. Its protein is CASSERGHSYEQYF.